These 4 T cell receptor beta chains were all obtained from the same sample, sequenced in a study of technical replicates of blood from a handful of donors. Some clones are missing from TCRdb's copy, which holds only in-frame ones; the method was immunoSEQ multiplex PCR. The sample gives roughly 80,000 clones, 95% to 96% of which show up once; around 0.4% is in the top ten. Input material: T cells isolated from PBMCs. The source of these receptors is a human donor in good health.

The rearrangement links TRBV11-2 to TRBJ1-2; 7 nucleotides match TRBD1. V lost 7 bases and J lost 7; bases outside the gene matches: 12. This CDR3 region has 14 residues. Germline V gene lookup returns CDR1 SGHAT and CDR2 FQNNGV. Here the CDR3 DNA reads TGTGCCAGCACCCCAGGGGGGCTTTATAGTGGCTACACCTTC. This sequence encodes CASTPGGLYSGYTF.

This chain uses TRBV10-3 with TRBJ2-1; D not certain. Deletions cut 7 bases from V and 3 bases from J, with 4 bases between. CDR1 is ENHRY and CDR2 is SYGVKD in the germline V gene. The CDR3 runs 11 residues. This chain's CDR3 is CAITIYNEQFF. In nucleotides, the CDR3 is TGTGCCATCACCATCTACAATGAGCAGTTCTTC.

This chain connects TRBV2 to TRBJ1-5; D ambiguous. CDR1 is SNHLY and CDR2 is FYNNEI in the germline V gene. CDR3 size: 17 residues. V lost 1 base and J lost 1, with 14 bases in between. CDR3 sequence reads: CASSEEGRALSNQPQHF. The CDR3 bases are TGTGCCAGCAGTGAAGAAGGGCGGGCCCTAAGCAATCAGCCCCAGCATTTT.

The chain is built from TRBV6-1 and TRBJ1-5, with 7 bases matching TRBD1. This CDR3 is built from 15 residues. J gave up 4 bases and V 5 bases, and 8 bases lay outside the gene matches. The germline V gene encodes CDR1 MNHNS and CDR2 SASEGT. CDR3 sequence (DNA): TGTGCCAGCAGTCCTTTTACGACAGGGAATCAGCCCCAGCATTTT. Encoded protein: CASSPFTTGNQPQHF.